This TCR beta chain was captured in a study of regulatory T cells in long-lasting Graves disease. The V gene's germline CDR1 is MGHRA and CDR2 YSYEKL. The V gene lost 0 bases and the J gene lost 0 bases, with 9 bases spanning the gap. The CDR3 is made up of 15 amino acids. Time point given: newly diagnosed GD, antithyroid drugs for less than 3 months. PBMC-extracted RNA yielded the TCR library. Researchers made TCR beta libraries by using iRepertoire HTBI primers and running Arm-PCR on CDR3 regions. TCRdb re-called the multiplex PCR reads with MiXCR, one entry per CDR3 protein. The sample carries approximately 560,000 distinct CDR3 sequences, more than 15% recorded once. The same sample was also used in a study of T cells in Graves' hyperthyroidism and ophthalmopathy.

The sample here was peripheral blood mononuclear cells (PBMCs), taken at new diagnosis, from a patient treated with antithyroid drugs. This chain uses TRBV4-1 with TRBJ2-7; D gene unclear. The receptor comes from a man between 18 and 29 years old with Graves disease. The CDR3 sequence is CASSQELTASYEQYF. The CDR3 bases are TGCGCCAGCAGCCAAGAACTTACAGCCTCCTACGAGCAGTACTTC.